This T cell receptor beta chain was identified in a study of blood T cell repertoires in COVID-19. About the study: Researchers got acute and convalescent COVID-19 samples from the United States, Italy and Spain.

V dropped 6 bases and J dropped 7 bases, with 15 bases sitting between them. CDR3 length: 13 amino acids. Methods used by the authors: From reference gene primer amplification, estimates of nucleated cell counts were derived. The protocol was immunoSEQ multiplex PCR, while the TCRdb copy is restricted to in-frame clones and leaves out a portion. For V, J and clone size, that table is used; D and trimming come from the DNA. The repertoire holds roughly 170,000 clones, around 85% seen once, with around 20% in the top ten. Input material: peripheral blood. The chain combines TRBV12-3 or TRBV12-4 with TRBJ1-2; weak D call: TRBD1 (5 bases). This clonotype was obtained from a man aged 70-80 years with active or convalescent COVID-19. CDR3 bases: TGTGCCAGCAGGATGGGACTTAATGGTGGCTACACCTTC. Encoded protein: CASRMGLNGGYTF.